This TCR beta chain was recorded in a study of T cell responses to AZD1222 COVID-19 vaccine. Study-wide findings and caveats: Donor demographics were predominantly white British with a female majority; clonal diversity may be underestimated. Samples come after the peak T cell response, not at day 14.

The method was immunoSEQ multiplex PCR; TCRdb's version includes in-frame clones alone and lacks a portion of them. The table includes 50,000 to 65,000 clones, around 90% detected once. Concerning this clone itself: What it recognizes is unknown.

This CDR3 contains 16 residues. The V gene end was trimmed by 4 bases and the J gene end by 0 bases; junction bases not matched to a gene: 5. The germline V gene has CDR1 SGDLS and CDR2 YYNGEE. This chain joins TRBV9 and TRBJ2-7; 12 bases fit TRBD2. This TCR derives from an adult who received the AZD1222 COVID-19 vaccine. The sample here was peripheral blood, taken 28 days after the second AZD1222 dose. The CDR3 spells CASSPGLAGSSYEQYF. The CDR3 region has the DNA TGTGCCAGCAGCCCCGGACTAGCGGGGAGCTCCTACGAGCAGTACTTC. Using reference TRBV9 and TRBJ2-7 for the parts outside the CDR3, the full variable domain is DSGVTQTPKHLITATGQRVTLRCSPRSGDLSVYWYQQSLDQGLQFLIQYYNGEERAKGNILERFSAQQFPDLHSELNLSSLELGDSALYFCASSPGLAGSSYEQYFGPGTRLTVT.